This T cell receptor beta chain was sequenced during a study of identical twins. Carrying unique molecular identifiers, the cDNA also gained a universal primer site through template switching. TCRdb recomputed calls from the 5' RACE reads with MiXCR, one row per CDR3 protein. Among hundreds of thousands of distinct CDR3 sequences listed, 6% to 6.5% were seen once. This CDR3 has 16 amino acids. V lost 4 bases, J lost 1 base, and 16 bases lay in between. CDR1 and CDR2 (germline): MNHEY, SMNVEV (reference sequence). This clonotype came up once. Its specificity is unknown. Findings of the study overall: Less excess twin sharing appeared in beta out-of-frame sequences.

The sample taken for sequencing was naive T cells sorted from blood. The receptor's source is a man between 18 and 29 years old in good health. The chain is built from TRBV27 and TRBJ1-1, with D uncertain. CDR3: CASSSTPPARNTEAFF. Written as DNA, the CDR3 is TGTGCCAGCAGTTCCACTCCGCCGGCACGGAACACTGAAGCTTTCTTT.